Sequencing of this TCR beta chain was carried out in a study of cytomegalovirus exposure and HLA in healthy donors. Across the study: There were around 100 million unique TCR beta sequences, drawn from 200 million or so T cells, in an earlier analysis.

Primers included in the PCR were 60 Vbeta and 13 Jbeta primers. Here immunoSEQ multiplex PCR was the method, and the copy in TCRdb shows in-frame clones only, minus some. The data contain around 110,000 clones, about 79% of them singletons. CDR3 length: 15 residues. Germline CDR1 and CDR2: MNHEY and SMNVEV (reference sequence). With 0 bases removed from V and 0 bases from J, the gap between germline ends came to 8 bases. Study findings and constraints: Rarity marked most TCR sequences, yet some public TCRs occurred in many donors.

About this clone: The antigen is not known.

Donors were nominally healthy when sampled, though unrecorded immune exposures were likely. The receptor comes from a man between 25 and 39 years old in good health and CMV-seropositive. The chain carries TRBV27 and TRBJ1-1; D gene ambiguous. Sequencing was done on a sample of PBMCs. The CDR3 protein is CASSLSAFMNTEAFF. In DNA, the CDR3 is TGTGCCAGCAGTTTATCGGCCTTCATGAACACTGAAGCTTTCTTT.